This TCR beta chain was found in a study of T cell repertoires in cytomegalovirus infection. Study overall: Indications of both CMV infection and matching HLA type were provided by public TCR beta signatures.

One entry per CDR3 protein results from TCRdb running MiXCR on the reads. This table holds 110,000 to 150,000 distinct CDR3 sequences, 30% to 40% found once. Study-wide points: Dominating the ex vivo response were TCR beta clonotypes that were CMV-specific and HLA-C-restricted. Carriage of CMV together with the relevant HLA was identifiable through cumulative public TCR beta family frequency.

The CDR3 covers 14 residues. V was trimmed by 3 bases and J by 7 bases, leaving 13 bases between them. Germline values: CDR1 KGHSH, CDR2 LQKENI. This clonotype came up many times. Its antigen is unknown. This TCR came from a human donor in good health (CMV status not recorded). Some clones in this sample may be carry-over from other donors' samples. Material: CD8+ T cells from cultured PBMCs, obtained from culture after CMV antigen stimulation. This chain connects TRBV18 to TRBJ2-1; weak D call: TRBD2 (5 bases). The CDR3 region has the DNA TGTGCCAGCTCACCGCCAGGAGGACTTAATGAGCAGTTCTTC. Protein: CASSPPGGLNEQFF.